This TCR beta chain was identified during a study of CD8 T cells in Susac syndrome. RNA amounts of about 0.5 to 1 ug underwent reverse transcription with random hexamers. TCRdb passed the immunoSEQ multiplex PCR reads through MiXCR, listing each CDR3 protein once. The profile covers hundreds of thousands of distinct CDR3 sequences, with around 83% appearing a single time and 0.09% to 0.15% taken by the ten largest. V lost 3 bases and J 3 bases, leaving 7 bases between the germline ends. Per the germline V gene, CDR1 is DFQATT and CDR2 is SNEGSKA (reference sequence). CDR3 size: 12 residues. The chain combines TRBV20-1 with TRBJ2-3; no firm D call. The material sequenced was CD8+ T cells from PBMCs. The sequence derives from a human donor with multiple sclerosis. The CDR3 nucleotides are TGCAGTGCTAGCGGGTTGACAGATACGCAGTATTTT. It translates to CSASGLTDTQYF.